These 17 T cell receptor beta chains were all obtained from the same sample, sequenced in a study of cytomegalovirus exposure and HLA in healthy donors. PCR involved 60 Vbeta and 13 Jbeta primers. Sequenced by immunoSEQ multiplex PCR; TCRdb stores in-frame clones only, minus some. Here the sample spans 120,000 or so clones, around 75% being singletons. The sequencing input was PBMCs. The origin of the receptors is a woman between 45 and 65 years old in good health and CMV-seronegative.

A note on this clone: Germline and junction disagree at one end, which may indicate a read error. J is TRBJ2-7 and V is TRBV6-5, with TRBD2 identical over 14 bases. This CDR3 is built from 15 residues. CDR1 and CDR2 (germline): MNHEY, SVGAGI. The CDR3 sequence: CASSGTSGSSSEQYF. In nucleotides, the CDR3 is TGTGCCAGCAGTGGGACTAGCGGGAGTTCCTCCGAGCAGTACTTC.

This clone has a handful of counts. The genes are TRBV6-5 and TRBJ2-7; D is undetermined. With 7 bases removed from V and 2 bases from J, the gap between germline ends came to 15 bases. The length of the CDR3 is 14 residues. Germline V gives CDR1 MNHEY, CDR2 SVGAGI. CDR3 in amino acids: CASKYGAATYEQYF. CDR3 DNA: TGTGCCAGCAAGTACGGCGCGGCGACCTACGAGCAGTACTTC.

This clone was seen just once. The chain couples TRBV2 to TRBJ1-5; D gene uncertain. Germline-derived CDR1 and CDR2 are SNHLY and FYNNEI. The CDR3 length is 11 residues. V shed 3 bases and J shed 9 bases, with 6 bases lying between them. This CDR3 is CASSDGLPQHF. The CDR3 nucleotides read TGTGCCAGCAGTGACGGTCTGCCCCAGCATTTT. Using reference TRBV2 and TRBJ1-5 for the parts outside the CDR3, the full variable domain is EPEVTQTPSHQVTQMGQEVILRCVPISNHLYFYWYRQILGQKVEFLVSFYNNEISEKSEIFDDQFSVERPDGSNFTLKIRSTKLEDSAMYFCASSDGLPQHFGDGTRLSIL.

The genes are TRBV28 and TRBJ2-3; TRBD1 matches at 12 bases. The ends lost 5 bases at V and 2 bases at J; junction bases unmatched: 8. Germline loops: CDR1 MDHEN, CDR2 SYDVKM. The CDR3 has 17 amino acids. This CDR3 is CASSLHRDRGLTDTQYF. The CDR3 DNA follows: TGTGCCAGCAGTCTCCACCGGGACAGGGGGCTCACAGATACGCAGTATTTT.

CDR3 region: CASQDRNNQPQHF. Written as DNA, the CDR3 is TGTGCCAGTCAAGACAGGAACAATCAGCCCCAGCATTTT. The genes are TRBV19 and TRBJ1-5; TRBD1 is a possible D gene (6 bases). There are 13 residues in the CDR3. Germline V gives CDR1 LNHDA, CDR2 SQIVND (reference sequence). V gave up 8 bases and J gave up 3 bases, with 11 bases separating them. Using reference TRBV19 and TRBJ1-5 for the parts outside the CDR3, the full variable domain is DGGITQSPKYLFRKEGQNVTLSCEQNLNHDAMYWYRQDPGQGLRLIYYSQIVNDFQKGDIAEGYSVSREKKESFPLTVTSAQKNPTAFYLCASQDRNNQPQHFGDGTRLSIL.

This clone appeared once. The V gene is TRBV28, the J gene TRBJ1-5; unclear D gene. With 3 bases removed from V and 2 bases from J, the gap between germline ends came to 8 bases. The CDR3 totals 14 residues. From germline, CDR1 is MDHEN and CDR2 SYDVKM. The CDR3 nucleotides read TGTGCCAGCAGTTTCTGGGAGGGCAATCAGCCCCAGCATTTT. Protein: CASSFWEGNQPQHF.

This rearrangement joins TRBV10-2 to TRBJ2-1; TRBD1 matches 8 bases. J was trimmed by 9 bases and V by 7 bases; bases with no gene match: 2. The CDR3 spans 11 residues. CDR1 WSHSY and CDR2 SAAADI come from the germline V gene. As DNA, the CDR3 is TGCGCCAGCACAGGGGGCAGTGAGCAGTTCTTC. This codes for CASTGGSEQFF.

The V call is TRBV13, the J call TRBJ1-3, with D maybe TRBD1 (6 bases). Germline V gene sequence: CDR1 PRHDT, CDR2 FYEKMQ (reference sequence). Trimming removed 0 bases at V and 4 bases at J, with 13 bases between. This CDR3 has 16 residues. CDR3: CASSLGTGSKGNTIYF. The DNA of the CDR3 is TGTGCCAGCAGCTTAGGGACAGGAAGCAAGGGAAACACCATATATTTT.

The CDR3 sequence is CASSSTGANVLTF. CDR3 DNA: TGTGCCAGCAGCTCGACAGGGGCCAACGTCCTGACTTTC. The V and J genes are TRBV11-3 and TRBJ2-6, with D unresolved. CDR3 length: 13 residues. The germline gives CDR1 SGHNT, CDR2 YENEEA. The V end lost 4 bases, the J end lost 4 bases, and 5 bases lay between the germline ends.

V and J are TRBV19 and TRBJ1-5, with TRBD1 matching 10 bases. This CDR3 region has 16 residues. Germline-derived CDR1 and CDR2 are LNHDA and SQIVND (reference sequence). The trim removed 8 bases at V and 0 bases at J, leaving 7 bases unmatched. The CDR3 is CASHGTGVISNQPQHF. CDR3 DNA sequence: TGTGCCAGTCATGGGACAGGGGTGATTAGCAATCAGCCCCAGCATTTT.

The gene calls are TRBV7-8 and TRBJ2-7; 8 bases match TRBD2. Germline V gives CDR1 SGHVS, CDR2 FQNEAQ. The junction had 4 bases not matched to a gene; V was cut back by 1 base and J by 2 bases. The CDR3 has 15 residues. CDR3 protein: CASSLDSGVTYEQYF. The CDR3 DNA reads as TGTGCCAGCAGCTTAGATAGCGGGGTAACCTACGAGCAGTACTTC.

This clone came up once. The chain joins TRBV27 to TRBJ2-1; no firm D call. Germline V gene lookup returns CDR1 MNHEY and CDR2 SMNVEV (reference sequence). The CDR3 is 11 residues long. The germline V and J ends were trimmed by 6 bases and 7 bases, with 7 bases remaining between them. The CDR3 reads CASRDFNEQFF. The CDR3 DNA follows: TGTGCCAGCAGAGACTTTAATGAGCAGTTCTTC.

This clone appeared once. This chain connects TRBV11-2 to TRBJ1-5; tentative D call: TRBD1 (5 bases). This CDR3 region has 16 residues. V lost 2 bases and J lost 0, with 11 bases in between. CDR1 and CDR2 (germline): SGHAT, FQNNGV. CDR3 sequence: CASSLLSGGSNQPQHF. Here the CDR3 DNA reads TGTGCCAGCAGCTTATTATCCGGGGGTAGCAATCAGCCCCAGCATTTT. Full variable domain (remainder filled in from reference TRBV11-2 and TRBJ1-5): EAGVAQSPRYKIIEKRQSVAFWCNPISGHATLYWYQQILGQGPKLLIQFQNNGVVDDSQLPKDRFSAERLKGVDSTLKIQPAKLEDSAVYLCASSLLSGGSNQPQHFGDGTRLSIL.

The CDR3 here is CSVDRGERRTEAFF. The CDR3 region has the DNA TGCAGCGTTGATCGGGGAGAGCGTAGGACTGAAGCTTTCTTT. The chain has TRBV29-1 and TRBJ1-1; D is unresolved. Trimming cost V 3 bases and J 5 bases, with 16 bases left between them. In germline, CDR1 is SQVTM, CDR2 ANQGSEA. The CDR3 consists of 14 residues. Full variable domain (missing parts from reference TRBV29-1 and TRBJ1-1): SAVISQKPSRDICQRGTSLTIQCQVDSQVTMMFWYRQQPGQSLTLIATANQGSEATYESGFVIDKFPISRPNLTFSTLTVSNMSPEDSSIYLCSVDRGERRTEAFFGQGTRLTVV.

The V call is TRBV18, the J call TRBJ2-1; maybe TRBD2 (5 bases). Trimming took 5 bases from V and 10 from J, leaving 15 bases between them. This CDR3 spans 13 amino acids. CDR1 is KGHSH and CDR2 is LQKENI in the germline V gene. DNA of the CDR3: TGTGCCAGCTCAGAACTAGGACCCGAGGAGCAGTTCTTC. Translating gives CASSELGPEEQFF.

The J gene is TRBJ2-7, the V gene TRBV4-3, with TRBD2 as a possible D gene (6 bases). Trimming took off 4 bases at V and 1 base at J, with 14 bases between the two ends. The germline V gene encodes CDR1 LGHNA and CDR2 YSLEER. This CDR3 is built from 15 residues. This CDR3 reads CASSRTTGESYEQYF. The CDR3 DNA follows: TGCGCCAGCAGCCGAACTACGGGGGAATCCTACGAGCAGTACTTC.

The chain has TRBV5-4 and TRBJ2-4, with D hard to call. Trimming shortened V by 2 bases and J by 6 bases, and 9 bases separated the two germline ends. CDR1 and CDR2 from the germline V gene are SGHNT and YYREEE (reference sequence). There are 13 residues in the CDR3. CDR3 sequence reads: CASSFPPGNIQYF. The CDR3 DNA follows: TGTGCCAGCAGCTTCCCCCCGGGAAACATTCAGTACTTC.